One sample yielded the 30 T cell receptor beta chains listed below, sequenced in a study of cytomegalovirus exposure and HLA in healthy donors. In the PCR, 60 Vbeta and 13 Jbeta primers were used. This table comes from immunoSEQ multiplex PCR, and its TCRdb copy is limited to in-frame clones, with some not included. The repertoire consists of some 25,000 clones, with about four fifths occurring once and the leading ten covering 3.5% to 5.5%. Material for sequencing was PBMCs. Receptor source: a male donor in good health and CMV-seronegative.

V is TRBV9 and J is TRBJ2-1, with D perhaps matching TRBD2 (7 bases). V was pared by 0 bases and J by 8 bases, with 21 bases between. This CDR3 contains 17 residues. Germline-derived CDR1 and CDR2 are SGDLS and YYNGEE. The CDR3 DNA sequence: TGTGCCAGCAGCGTAGAGGGGGGGCGAGCGGGTAAGGATGAGCAGTTCTTC. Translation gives CASSVEGGRAGKDEQFF.

The CDR3 nucleotides read TGTGCCAGCATAGAGGCAGCTGGAAACACCATATATTTT. As protein: CASIEAAGNTIYF. The chain couples TRBV6-5 to TRBJ1-3; D is undetermined. The CDR3 is 13 amino acids. V shed 7 bases and J shed 2 bases, with 9 bases lying between them. From germline, CDR1 is MNHEY and CDR2 SVGAGI.

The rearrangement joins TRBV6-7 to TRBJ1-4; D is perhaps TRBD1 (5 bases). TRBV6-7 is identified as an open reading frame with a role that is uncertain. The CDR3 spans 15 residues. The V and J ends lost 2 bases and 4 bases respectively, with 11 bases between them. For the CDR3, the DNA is TGTGCCAGCAGTTACCCCTCCGGACATAATGAAAAACTGTTTTTT. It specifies CASSYPSGHNEKLFF.

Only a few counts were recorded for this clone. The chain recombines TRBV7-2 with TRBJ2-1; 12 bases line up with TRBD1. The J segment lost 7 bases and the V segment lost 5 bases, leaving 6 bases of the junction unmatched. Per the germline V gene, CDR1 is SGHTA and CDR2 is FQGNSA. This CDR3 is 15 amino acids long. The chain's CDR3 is CASSPGQGAANEQFF. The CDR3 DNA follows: TGTGCCAGCAGCCCGGGACAGGGGGCAGCGAATGAGCAGTTCTTC.

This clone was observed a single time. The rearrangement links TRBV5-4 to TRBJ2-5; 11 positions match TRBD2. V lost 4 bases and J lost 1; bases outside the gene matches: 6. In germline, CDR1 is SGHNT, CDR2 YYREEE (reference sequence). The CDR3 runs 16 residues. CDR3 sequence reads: CASSKTSGAPQETQYF. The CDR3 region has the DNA TGTGCCAGCAGCAAGACTAGCGGGGCCCCCCAAGAGACCCAGTACTTC.

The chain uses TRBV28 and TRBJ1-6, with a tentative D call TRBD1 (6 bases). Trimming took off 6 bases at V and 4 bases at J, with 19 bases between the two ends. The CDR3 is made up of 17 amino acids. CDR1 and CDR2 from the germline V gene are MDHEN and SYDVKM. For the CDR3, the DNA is TGTGCCAGCAGCCCCGCGGGGGGGGGCGCGTATAATTCACCCCTCCACTTT. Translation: CASSPAGGGAYNSPLHF.

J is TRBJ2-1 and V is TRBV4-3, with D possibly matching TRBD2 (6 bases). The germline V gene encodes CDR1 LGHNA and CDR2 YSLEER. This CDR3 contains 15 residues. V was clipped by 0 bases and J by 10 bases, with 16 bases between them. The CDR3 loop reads CASSQDPAAREEQFF. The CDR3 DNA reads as TGCGCCAGCAGCCAAGATCCGGCCGCTCGGGAGGAGCAGTTCTTC.

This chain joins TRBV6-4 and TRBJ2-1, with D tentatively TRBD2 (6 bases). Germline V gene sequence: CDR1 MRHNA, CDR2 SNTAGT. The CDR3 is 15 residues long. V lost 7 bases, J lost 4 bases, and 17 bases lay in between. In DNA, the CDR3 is TGTGCCAGCACGGCCCCGGGGACTCCTTACAATGAGCAGTTCTTC. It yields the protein CASTAPGTPYNEQFF.

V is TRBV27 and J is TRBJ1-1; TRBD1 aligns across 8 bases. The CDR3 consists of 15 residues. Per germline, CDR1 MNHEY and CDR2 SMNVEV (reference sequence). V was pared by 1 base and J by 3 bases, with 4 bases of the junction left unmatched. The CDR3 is CASSLYTGGDTEAFF. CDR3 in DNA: TGTGCCAGCAGTTTATATACAGGGGGAGACACTGAAGCTTTCTTT.

In nucleotides, the CDR3 is TGTGCCAGCAGCTCAACAGGGGGCATTAATGAAAAACTGTTTTTT. Protein product: CASSSTGGINEKLFF. J is TRBJ1-4 and V is TRBV7-9; TRBD1 matches 9 bases. Unmatched junction bases numbered 4, after V lost 4 bases and J lost 4 bases. CDR1 and CDR2 (germline): SEHNR, FQNEAQ (reference sequence). The CDR3 is 15 residues long.

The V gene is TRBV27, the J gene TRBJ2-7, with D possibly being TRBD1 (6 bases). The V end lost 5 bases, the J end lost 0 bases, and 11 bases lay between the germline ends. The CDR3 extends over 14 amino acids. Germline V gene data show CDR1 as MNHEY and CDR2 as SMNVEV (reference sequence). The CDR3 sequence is CASSKTDSSYEQYF. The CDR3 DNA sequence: TGTGCCAGCAGTAAAACGGACAGCTCCTACGAGCAGTACTTC.

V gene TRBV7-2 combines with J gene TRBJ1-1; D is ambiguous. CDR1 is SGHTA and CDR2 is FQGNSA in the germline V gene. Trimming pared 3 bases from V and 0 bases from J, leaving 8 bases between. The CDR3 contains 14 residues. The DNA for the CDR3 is TGTGCCAGCAGCTTTGACTCAGTGAACACTGAAGCTTTCTTT. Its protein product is CASSFDSVNTEAFF.

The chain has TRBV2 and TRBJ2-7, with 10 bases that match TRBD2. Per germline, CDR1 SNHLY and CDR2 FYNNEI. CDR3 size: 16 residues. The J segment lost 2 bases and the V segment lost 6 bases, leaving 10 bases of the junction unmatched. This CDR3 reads CASSTWLAGEAYEQYF. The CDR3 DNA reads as TGTGCCAGCAGCACTTGGCTAGCGGGGGAGGCCTACGAGCAGTACTTC. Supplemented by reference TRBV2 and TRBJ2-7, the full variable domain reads EPEVTQTPSHQVTQMGQEVILRCVPISNHLYFYWYRQILGQKVEFLVSFYNNEISEKSEIFDDQFSVERPDGSNFTLKIRSTKLEDSAMYFCASSTWLAGEAYEQYFGPGTRLTVT.

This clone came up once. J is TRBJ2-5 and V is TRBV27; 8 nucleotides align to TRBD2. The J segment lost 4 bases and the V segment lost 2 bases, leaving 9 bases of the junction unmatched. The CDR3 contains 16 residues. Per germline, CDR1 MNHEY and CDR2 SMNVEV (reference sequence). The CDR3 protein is CASSLRLGGRRETQYF. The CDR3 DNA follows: TGTGCCAGCAGTTTAAGGCTCGGCGGGAGGAGAGAGACCCAGTACTTC.

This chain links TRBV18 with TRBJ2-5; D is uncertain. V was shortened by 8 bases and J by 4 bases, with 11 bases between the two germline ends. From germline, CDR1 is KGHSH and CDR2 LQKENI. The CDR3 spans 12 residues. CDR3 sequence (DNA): TGTGCCAGCAATCGACTCGGAGAGACCCAGTACTTC. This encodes CASNRLGETQYF. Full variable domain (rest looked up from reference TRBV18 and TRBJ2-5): NAGVMQNPRHLVRRRGQEARLRCSPMKGHSHVYWYRQLPEEGLKFMVYLQKENIIDESGMPKERFSAEFPKEGPSILRIQQVVRGDSAAYFCASNRLGETQYFGPGTRLLVL.

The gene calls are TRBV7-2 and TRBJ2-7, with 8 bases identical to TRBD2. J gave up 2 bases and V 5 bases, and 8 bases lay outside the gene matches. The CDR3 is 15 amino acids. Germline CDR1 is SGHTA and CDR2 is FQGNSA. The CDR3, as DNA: TGTGCCAGCAGCCCCGAAGCGGGGGCGGCCTACGAGCAGTACTTC. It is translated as CASSPEAGAAYEQYF.

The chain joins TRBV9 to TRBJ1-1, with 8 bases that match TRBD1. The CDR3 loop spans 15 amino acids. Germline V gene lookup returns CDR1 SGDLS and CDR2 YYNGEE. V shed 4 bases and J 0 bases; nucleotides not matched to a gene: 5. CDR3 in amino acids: CASSPWTGMNTEAFF. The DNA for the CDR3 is TGTGCCAGCAGCCCTTGGACAGGGATGAACACTGAAGCTTTCTTT.

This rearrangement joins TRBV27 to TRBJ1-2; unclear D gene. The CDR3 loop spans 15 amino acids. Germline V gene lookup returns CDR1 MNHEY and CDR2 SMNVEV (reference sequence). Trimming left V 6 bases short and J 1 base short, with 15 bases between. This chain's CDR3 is CASSRSGSLNYGYTF. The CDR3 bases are TGTGCCAGCAGCCGATCGGGGAGCCTTAACTATGGCTACACCTTC.

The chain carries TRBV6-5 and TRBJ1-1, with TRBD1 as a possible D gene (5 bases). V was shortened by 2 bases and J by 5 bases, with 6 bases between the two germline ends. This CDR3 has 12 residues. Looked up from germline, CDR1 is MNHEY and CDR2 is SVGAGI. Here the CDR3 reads CASSYGGTEAFF. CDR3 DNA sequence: TGTGCCAGCAGTTACGGGGGGACTGAAGCTTTCTTT.

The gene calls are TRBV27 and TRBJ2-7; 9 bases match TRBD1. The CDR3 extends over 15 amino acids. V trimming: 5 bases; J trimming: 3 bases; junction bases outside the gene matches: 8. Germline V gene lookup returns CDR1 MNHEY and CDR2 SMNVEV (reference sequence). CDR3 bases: TGTGCCAGCAGTCTCAAGGGACAGGGTGGCTACGAGCAGTACTTC. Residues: CASSLKGQGGYEQYF.

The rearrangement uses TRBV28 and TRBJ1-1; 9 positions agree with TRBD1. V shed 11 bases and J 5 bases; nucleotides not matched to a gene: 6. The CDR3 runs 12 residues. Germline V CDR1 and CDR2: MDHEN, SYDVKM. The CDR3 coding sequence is TGTGCCGTCCGGGACAGGGAGACTGAAGCTTTCTTT. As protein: CAVRDRETEAFF.

CDR3: CAWSDGLAGGQETQYF. CDR3 coding DNA: TGTGCCTGGAGCGACGGGCTAGCGGGGGGCCAAGAGACCCAGTACTTC. This sequence joins TRBV30 and TRBJ2-5, with TRBD2 identical over 11 bases. The CDR3 totals 16 residues. V shed 3 bases, J shed 1 base, and the junction held 7 bases outside the gene matches. The V gene's germline CDR1 is GTSNPN and CDR2 SVGIG (reference sequence).

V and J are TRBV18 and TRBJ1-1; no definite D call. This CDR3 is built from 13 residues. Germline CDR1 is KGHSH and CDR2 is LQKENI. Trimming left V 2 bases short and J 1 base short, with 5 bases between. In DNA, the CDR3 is TGTGCCAGCTCACCATCAGGGAACACTGAAGCTTTCTTT. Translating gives CASSPSGNTEAFF.

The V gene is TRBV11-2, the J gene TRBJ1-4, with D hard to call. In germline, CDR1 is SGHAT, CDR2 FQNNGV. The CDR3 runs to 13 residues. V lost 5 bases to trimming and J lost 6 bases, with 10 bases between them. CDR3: CASSALEYEKLFF. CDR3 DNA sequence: TGTGCCAGCAGCGCTTTGGAGTATGAAAAACTGTTTTTT.

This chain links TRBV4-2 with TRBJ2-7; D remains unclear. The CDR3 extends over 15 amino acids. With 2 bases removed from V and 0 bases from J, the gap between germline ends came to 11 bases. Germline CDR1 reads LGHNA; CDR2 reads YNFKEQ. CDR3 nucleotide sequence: TGTGCCAGCAGCCAAACGCTGGAGAGCTCCTACGAGCAGTACTTC. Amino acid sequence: CASSQTLESSYEQYF.

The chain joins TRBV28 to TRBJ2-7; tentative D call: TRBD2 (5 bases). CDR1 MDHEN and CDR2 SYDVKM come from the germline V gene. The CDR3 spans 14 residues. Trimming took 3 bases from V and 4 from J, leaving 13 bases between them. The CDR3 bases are TGTGCCAGCAGTTTTGCGGGCCCGGGGTACGAGCAGTACTTC. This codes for CASSFAGPGYEQYF.

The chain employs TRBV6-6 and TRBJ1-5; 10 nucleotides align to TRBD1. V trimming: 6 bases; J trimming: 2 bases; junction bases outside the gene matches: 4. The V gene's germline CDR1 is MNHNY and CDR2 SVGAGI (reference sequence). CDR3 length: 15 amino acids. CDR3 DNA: TGTGCCAGCAGATTCGACAGGGGGCGCAATCAGCCCCAGCATTTT. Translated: CASRFDRGRNQPQHF.

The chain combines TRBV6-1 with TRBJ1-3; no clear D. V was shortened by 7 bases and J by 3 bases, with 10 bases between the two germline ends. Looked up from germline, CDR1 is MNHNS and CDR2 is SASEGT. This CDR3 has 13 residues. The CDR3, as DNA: TGTGCCAGCACGGGTCAGATTGGAAACACCATATATTTT. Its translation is CASTGQIGNTIYF.

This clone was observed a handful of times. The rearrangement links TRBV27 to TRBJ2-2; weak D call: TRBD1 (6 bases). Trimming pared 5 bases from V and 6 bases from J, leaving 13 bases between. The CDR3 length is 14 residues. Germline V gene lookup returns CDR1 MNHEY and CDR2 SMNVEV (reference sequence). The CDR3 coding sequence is TGTGCCAGCAGTCTACGGACAGTGGCCGGGGAGCTGTTTTTT. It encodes CASSLRTVAGELFF.

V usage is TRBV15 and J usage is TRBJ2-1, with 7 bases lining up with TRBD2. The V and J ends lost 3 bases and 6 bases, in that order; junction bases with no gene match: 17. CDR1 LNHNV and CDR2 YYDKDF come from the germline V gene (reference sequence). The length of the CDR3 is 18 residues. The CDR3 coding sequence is TGTGCCACCAGCAGTTGGAAGATAGGCGGGAGTCCGGTCAATGAGCAGTTCTTC. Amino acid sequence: CATSSWKIGGSPVNEQFF.